This T cell receptor beta chain was sequenced in a study of cytomegalovirus exposure and HLA in healthy donors. Study findings and constraints: It was only CMV serostatus that was available as immune exposure information.

In the case of this clone: Antigen unknown.

The PCR ran on 60 Vbeta and 13 Jbeta primers. The repertoire was sequenced with immunoSEQ multiplex PCR; TCRdb's copy has only in-frame clones and lacks some. The sample lists approximately 150,000 clones; approximately 76% were seen once. The specimen was PBMCs. The sequence was obtained from a man aged 35 to 55 in good health and CMV-seronegative.

The chain's CDR3 is CASSLATGTAKYEQYF. For the CDR3, the DNA is TGTGCCAGCAGCTTAGCTACCGGGACAGCGAAATACGAGCAGTACTTC. V gene TRBV7-9 combines with J gene TRBJ2-7; 7 nucleotides align to TRBD1. Germline V gene data show CDR1 as SEHNR and CDR2 as FQNEAQ (reference sequence). CDR3 size: 16 residues. Trimming cost V 0 bases and J 4 bases; bases outside gene matches: 9.